This entry concerns a single TCR beta chain. Antigen specificity is unknown. The data stem from a study of molecular identifiers for immune sequencing clone quantification. Study-wide context: RNA from roughly 21,000 or 96,000 naive CD8 cells was split five ways in replicates, with four sequenced. Study-level results: More than 800,000 naive cells reportedly did not prevent detection of spiked Jurkat TCR RNA from one cell. In naive cells, under 1% of molecules belonged to clones above 20 RNA copies, against over 97% in effector cells.

Bulk TCR libraries used previously described methods and listed TCR primers. One entry per CDR3 protein, called by TCRdb with MiXCR from the PCR reads. The sample records 490,000 or so distinct CDR3 sequences, 20% to 25% being singletons. The sample consisted of naive CD8+ T cells from blood, with Jurkat cell RNA spiked in. Noted subset: FACS-sorted CD8+CD4-CCR7+CD45RA+ naive T cells. The source of this sequence is a human donor in good health. Some libraries in this study had Jurkat cell RNA spiked in.

CDR3: CASSDSTSGNTDTQYF. For the CDR3, the DNA is TGTGCCAGCAGTGACTCGACTAGCGGAAACACAGATACGCAGTATTTT. The chain combines TRBV6-4 with TRBJ2-3; 9 positions match TRBD2. From germline, CDR1 is MRHNA and CDR2 SNTAGT. V trimming: 0 bases; J trimming: 2 bases; junction bases outside the gene matches: 3. There are 16 residues in the CDR3.